Below, 9 T cell receptor beta chains from the same sample are listed, as sequenced in a study of T cell repertoires in cytomegalovirus infection. MiXCR was run by TCRdb on the reads, yielding one entry per CDR3 protein. This sample has 200,000 to 250,000 distinct CDR3 sequences, with about 12% found just once. Source material: PBMCs. Receptors originate from a human donor in good health (CMV status not recorded). Some clones in this sample may be carry-over from other donors' samples.

The table lists this clonotype with a few counts. The V call is TRBV28, the J call TRBJ1-1, with 9 nucleotides matching TRBD1. From germline, CDR1 is MDHEN and CDR2 SYDVKM. The CDR3 sequence is 15 residues long. V lost 7 bases and J lost 1; bases outside the gene matches: 7. The CDR3 loop reads CASKNDRGWNTEAFF. CDR3 DNA sequence: TGTGCCAGCAAAAATGACAGGGGGTGGAACACTGAAGCTTTCTTT. Together with reference TRBV28 and TRBJ1-1, the CDR3 gives the full variable domain: DVKVTQSSRYLVKRTGEKVFLECVQDMDHENMFWYRQDPGLGLRLIYFSYDVKMKEKGDIPEGYSVSREKKERFSLILESASTNQTSMYLCASKNDRGWNTEAFFGQGTRLTVV.

V is TRBV7-2 and J is TRBJ2-7; D is possibly TRBD2 (5 bases). Trimming left V 3 bases short and J 6 bases short, with 15 bases between. The CDR3 covers 14 residues. Germline V lookup: CDR1 SGHTA, CDR2 FQGNSA. The CDR3 coding sequence is TGTGCCAGCAGCTTGAGCAGGAGAGGGTTCGAGCAGTACTTC. It encodes CASSLSRRGFEQYF.

This clonotype has a handful of counts. The chain couples TRBV5-5 to TRBJ2-2, with D maybe TRBD2 (6 bases). Germline V gene lookup returns CDR1 SGHKS and CDR2 YYEKEE (reference sequence). V gave up 3 bases and J gave up 6 bases, with 9 bases separating them. There are 13 residues in the CDR3. The CDR3 DNA reads TGTGCCAGCAGCTCCCGACTAGCCGGGGAGCTGTTTTTT. This translates into CASSSRLAGELFF. Together with reference TRBV5-5 and TRBJ2-2, the CDR3 gives the full variable domain: DAGVTQSPTHLIKTRGQQVTLRCSPISGHKSVSWYQQVLGQGPQFIFQYYEKEERGRGNFPDRFSARQFPNYSSELNVNALLLGDSALYLCASSSRLAGELFFGEGSRLTVL.

This clonotype has ten or more counts. The chain carries TRBV7-2 and TRBJ2-2, with 10 bases lining up with TRBD1. Germline V gene sequence: CDR1 SGHTA, CDR2 FQGNSA. The CDR3 has 17 residues. Losses at the gene ends were 5 bases for V and 5 bases for J; bases not matched to a gene: 11. The CDR3 loop is CASSPDWDRGRTGELFF. DNA of the CDR3: TGTGCCAGCAGCCCTGACTGGGACAGGGGTCGGACCGGGGAGCTGTTTTTT.

This clonotype appeared many times. The chain carries TRBV7-2 and TRBJ2-5; TRBD2 matches 11 bases. CDR3 size: 14 residues. Germline CDR1 SGHTA, CDR2 FQGNSA. J gave up 3 bases and V 5 bases, and 2 bases lay outside the gene matches. The CDR3 coding sequence is TGTGCCAGCAGCCCGGGACTAGCGGAAGAGACCCAGTACTTC. It yields the protein CASSPGLAEETQYF.

This clonotype was counted only a few times. This chain uses TRBV29-1 with TRBJ2-1; TRBD1 agrees at 7 bases. The CDR3 consists of 14 residues. Trimming removed 3 bases from V and 7 bases from J; junction bases left unmatched: 9. Per germline, CDR1 SQVTM and CDR2 ANQGSEA. For the CDR3, the DNA is TGCAGCGTTGAGTGGCGACAGGGAGCGAATGAGCAGTTCTTC. It yields the protein CSVEWRQGANEQFF.

Sample share makes this clonotype medium-sized (0.01 to 0.1%). The chain carries TRBV7-2 and TRBJ2-5; D is possibly TRBD1 or TRBD2 (5 bases each). Trimming took off 5 bases at V and 4 bases at J, with 11 bases between the two ends. Germline CDR1 and CDR2: SGHTA and FQGNSA. CDR3 length: 13 residues. CDR3 region: CASSRDRGETQYF. In DNA form, the CDR3 reads TGTGCCAGCAGCCGGGACCGGGGAGAGACCCAGTACTTC.

This clonotype was observed many times. V is TRBV7-7 and J is TRBJ2-2; no reliable D call. V was shortened by 4 bases and J by 1 base, with 7 bases between the two germline ends. The CDR3 consists of 14 residues. From germline, CDR1 is SSHAT and CDR2 FNYEAQ (reference sequence). CDR3 loop: CASSSRLNTGELFF. Here the CDR3 DNA reads TGTGCCAGCAGCTCTAGGCTGAACACCGGGGAGCTGTTTTTT.

The table lists this clonotype with a few counts. The V and J genes are TRBV5-1 and TRBJ2-7, with D perhaps TRBD1 (5 bases). CDR1 SGHRS and CDR2 YFSETQ come from the germline V gene. Trimming left V 0 bases short and J 6 bases short, with 13 bases between. There are 14 residues in the CDR3. The CDR3 DNA reads TGCGCCAGCAGCTTGGAGGGGCTTAGAAGCGAGCAGTACTTC. Its translation: CASSLEGLRSEQYF.